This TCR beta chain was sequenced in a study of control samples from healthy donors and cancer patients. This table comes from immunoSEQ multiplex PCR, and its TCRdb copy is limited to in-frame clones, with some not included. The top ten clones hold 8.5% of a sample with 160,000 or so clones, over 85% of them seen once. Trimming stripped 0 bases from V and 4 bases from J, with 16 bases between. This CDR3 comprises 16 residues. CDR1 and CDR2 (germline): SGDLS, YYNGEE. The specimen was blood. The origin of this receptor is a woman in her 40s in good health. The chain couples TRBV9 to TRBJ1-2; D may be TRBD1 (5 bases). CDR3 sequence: CASSVGGGWAPYGYTF. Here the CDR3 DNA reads TGTGCCAGCAGCGTAGGGGGGGGATGGGCACCCTATGGCTACACCTTC.